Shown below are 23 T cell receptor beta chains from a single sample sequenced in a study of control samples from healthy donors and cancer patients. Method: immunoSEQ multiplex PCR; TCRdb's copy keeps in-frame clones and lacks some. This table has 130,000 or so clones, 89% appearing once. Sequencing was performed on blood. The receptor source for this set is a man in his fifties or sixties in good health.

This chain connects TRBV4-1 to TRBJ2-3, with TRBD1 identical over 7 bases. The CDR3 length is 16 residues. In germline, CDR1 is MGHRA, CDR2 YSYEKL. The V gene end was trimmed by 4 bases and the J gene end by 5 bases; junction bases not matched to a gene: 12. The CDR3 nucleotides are TGCGCCAGCAGCCTCGTACCTTCAAACAGGGGAGATACGCAGTATTTT. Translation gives CASSLVPSNRGDTQYF.

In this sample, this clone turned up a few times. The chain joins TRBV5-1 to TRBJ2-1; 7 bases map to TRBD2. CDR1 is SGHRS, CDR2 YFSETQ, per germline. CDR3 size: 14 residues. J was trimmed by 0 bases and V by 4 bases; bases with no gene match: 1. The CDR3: CASSGGSSYNEQFF. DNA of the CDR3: TGCGCCAGCAGCGGCGGGAGCTCCTACAATGAGCAGTTCTTC.

This chain's CDR3 is CASGLVPDGELNTEAFF. The CDR3 coding sequence is TGTGCTAGTGGTTTGGTACCTGACGGGGAATTAAACACTGAAGCTTTCTTT. The V and J genes are TRBV12-5 and TRBJ1-1; no reliable D call. The germline CDR1 and CDR2 sequences are LGHNT and FRNRAP. This CDR3 has 17 amino acids. The V end lost 0 bases, the J end lost 2 bases, and 16 bases lay between the germline ends.

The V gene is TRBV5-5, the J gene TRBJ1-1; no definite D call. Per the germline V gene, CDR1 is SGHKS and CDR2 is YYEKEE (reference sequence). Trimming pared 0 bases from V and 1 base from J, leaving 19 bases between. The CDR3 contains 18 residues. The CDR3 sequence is CASSLAPDSLNGNTEAFF. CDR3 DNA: TGTGCCAGCAGCTTGGCCCCGGACTCCCTGAACGGGAACACTGAAGCTTTCTTT.

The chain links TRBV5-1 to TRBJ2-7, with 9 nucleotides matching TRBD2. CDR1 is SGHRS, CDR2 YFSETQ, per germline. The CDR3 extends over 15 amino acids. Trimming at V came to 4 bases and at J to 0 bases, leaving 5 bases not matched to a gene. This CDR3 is CASSISGGSSYEQYF. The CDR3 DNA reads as TGCGCCAGCAGCATTAGCGGGGGCAGCTCCTACGAGCAGTACTTC.

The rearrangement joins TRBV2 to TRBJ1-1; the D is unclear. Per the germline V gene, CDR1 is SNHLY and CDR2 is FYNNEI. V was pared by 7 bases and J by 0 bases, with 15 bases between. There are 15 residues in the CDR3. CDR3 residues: CASTIQLTMNTEAFF. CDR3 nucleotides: TGTGCCAGCACTATACAGCTAACCATGAACACTGAAGCTTTCTTT.

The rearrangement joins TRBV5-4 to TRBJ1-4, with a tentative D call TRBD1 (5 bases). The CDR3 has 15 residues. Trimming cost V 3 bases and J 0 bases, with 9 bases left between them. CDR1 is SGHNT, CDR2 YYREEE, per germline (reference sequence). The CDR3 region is CASSSATATNEKLFF. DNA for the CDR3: TGTGCCAGCAGCTCCGCGACAGCAACTAATGAAAAACTGTTTTTT. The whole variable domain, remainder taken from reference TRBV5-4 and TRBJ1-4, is ETGVTQSPTHLIKTRGQQVTLRCSSQSGHNTVSWYQQALGQGPQFIFQYYREEENGRGNFPPRFSGLQFPNYSSELNVNALELDDSALYLCASSSATATNEKLFFGSGTQLSVL.

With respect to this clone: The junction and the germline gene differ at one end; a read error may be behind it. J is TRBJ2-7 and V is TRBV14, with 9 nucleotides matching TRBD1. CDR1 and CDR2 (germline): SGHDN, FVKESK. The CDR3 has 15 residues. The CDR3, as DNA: TGTGCCAGCAGCCATCGCCGGGACAGGGAGTACGGGCAGTACTTC. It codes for CASSHRRDREYGQYF.

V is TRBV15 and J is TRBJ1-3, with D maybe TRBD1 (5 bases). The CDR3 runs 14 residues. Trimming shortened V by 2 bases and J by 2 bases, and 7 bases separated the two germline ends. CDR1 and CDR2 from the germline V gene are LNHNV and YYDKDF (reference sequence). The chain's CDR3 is CATSRRGTGNTIYF. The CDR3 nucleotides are TGTGCCACCAGCAGAAGGGGAACTGGAAACACCATATATTTT.

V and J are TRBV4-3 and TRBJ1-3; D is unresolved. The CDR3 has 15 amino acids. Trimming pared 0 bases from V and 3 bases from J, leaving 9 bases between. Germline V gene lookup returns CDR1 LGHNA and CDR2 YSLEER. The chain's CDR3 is CASSQEGRSGNTIYF. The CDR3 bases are TGCGCCAGCAGCCAAGAGGGGAGGAGTGGAAACACCATATATTTT.

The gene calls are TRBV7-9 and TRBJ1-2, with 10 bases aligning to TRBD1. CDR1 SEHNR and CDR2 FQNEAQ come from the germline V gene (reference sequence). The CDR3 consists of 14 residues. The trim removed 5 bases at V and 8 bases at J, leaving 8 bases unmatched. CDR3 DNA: TGTGCCAGCAGCCCGCCGGGGACAGGGGTCGGCTACACCTTC. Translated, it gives CASSPPGTGVGYTF.

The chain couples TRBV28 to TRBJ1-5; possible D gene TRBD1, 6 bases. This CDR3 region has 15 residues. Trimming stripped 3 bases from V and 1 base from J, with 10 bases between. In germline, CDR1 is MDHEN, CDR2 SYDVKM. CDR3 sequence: CASSFGGGSNQPQHF. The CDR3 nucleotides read TGTGCCAGCAGTTTCGGGGGCGGGAGCAATCAGCCCCAGCATTTT.

CDR3 bases: TGTGCCAGCAGCCTGACAAGGGGAAAGACCCAGTACTTC. Translated: CASSLTRGKTQYF. The chain is built from TRBV6-5 and TRBJ2-5; maybe TRBD1 (5 bases). Per the germline V gene, CDR1 is MNHEY and CDR2 is SVGAGI. This CDR3 comprises 13 residues. Trimming left V 6 bases short and J 6 bases short, with 14 bases between.

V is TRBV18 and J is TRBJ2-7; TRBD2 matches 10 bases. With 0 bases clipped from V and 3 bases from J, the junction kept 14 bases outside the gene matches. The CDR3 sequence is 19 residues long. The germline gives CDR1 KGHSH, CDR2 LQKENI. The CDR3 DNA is TGTGCCAGCTCACCACCGTCTAGCGGGGGCTCGCGGGGGAACTACGAGCAGTACTTC. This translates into CASSPPSSGGSRGNYEQYF.

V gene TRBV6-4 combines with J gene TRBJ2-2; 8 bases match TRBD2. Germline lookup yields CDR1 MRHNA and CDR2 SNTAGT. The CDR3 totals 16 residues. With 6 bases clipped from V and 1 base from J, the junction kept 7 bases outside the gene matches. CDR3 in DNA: TGTGCCAGCAGCCCCGAGAGCGGGGGGAACACCGGGGAGCTGTTTTTT. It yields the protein CASSPESGGNTGELFF.

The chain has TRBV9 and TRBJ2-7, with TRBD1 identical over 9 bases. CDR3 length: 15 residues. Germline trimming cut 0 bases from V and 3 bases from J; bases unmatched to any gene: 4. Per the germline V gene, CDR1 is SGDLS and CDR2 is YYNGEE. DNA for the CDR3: TGTGCCAGCAGCGTAGGAGGGACAGGGAACTACGAGCAGTACTTC. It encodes CASSVGGTGNYEQYF.

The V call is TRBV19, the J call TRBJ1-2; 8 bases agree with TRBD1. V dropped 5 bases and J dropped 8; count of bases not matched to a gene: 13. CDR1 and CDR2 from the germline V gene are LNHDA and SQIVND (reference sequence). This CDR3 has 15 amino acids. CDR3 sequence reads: CASSVVGTGGYGYTF. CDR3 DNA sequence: TGTGCCAGTAGTGTCGTCGGGACAGGAGGATACGGCTACACCTTC.

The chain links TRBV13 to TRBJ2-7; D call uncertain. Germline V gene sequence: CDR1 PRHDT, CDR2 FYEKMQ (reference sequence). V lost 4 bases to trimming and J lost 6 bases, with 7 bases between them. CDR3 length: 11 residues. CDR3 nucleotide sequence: TGTGCCAGCAGCTCTAGGTCCGAGCAGTACTTC. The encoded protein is CASSSRSEQYF.

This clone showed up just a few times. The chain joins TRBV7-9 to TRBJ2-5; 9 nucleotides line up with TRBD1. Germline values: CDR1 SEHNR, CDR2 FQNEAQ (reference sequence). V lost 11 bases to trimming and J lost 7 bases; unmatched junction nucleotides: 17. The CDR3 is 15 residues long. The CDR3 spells CASRGWTGARGTQYF. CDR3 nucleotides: TGTGCCTCCAGGGGGTGGACAGGGGCCAGGGGGACCCAGTACTTC.

CDR3 residues: CASSPELRDHDGNTEAFF. The CDR3 DNA sequence: TGTGCCAGCAGTCCCGAACTCCGGGACCACGACGGGAACACTGAAGCTTTCTTT. The chain has TRBV27 and TRBJ1-1; maybe TRBD1 (5 bases). The CDR3 runs 18 residues. Deletions cut 5 bases from V and 1 base from J, with 23 bases between. CDR1 and CDR2 from the germline V gene are MNHEY and SMNVEV (reference sequence).

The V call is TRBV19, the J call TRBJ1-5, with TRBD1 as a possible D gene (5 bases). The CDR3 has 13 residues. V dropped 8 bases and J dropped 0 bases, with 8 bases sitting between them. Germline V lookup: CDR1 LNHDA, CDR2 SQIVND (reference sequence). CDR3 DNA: TGTGCCAGTTCAGGGTTTAGCAATCAGCCCCAGCATTTT. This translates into CASSGFSNQPQHF.

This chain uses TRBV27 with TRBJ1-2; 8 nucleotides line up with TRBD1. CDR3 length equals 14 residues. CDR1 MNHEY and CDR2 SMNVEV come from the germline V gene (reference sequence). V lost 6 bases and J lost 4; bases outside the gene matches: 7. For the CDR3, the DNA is TGTGCCAGCAGATCTCCGGGACAGGCCTATGGCTACACCTTC. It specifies CASRSPGQAYGYTF.

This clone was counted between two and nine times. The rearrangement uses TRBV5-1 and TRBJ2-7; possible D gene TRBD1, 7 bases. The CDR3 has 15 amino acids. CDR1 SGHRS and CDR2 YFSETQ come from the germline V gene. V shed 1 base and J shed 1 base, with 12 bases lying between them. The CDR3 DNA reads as TGCGCCAGCAGCTTGACAGGGGAGGCTTCCTACGAGCAGTACTTC. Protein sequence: CASSLTGEASYEQYF.